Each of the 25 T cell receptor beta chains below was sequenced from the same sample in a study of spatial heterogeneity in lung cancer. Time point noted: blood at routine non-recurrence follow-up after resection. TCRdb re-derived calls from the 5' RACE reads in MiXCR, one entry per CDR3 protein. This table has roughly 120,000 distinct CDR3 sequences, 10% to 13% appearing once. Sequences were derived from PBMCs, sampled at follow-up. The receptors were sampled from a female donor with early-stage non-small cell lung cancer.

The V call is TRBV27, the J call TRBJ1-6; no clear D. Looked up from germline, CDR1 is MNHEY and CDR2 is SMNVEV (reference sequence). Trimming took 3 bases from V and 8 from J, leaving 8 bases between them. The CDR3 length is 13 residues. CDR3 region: CASSLWRDSPLHF. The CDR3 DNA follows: TGTGCCAGCAGTTTGTGGCGGGATTCACCCCTCCACTTT.

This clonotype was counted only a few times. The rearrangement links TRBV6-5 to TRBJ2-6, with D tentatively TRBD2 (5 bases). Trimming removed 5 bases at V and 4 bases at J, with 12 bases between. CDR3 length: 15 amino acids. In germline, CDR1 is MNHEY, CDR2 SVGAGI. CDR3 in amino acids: CASSRGPTGANVLTF. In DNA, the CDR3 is TGTGCCAGCAGTCGCGGGCCTACCGGGGCCAACGTCCTGACTTTC.

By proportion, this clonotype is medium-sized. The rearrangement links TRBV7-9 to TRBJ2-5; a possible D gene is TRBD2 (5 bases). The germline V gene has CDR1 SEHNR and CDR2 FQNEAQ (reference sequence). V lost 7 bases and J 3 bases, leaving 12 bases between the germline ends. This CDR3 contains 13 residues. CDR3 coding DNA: TGTGCCAGCATACGGGCCGGGGAAGAGACCCAGTACTTC. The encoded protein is CASIRAGEETQYF. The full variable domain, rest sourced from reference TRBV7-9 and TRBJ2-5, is DTGVSQNPRHKITKRGQNVTFRCDPISEHNRLYWYRQTLGQGPEFLTYFQNEAQLEKSRLLSDRFSAERPKGSFSTLEIQRTEQGDSAMYLCASIRAGEETQYFGPGTRLLVL.

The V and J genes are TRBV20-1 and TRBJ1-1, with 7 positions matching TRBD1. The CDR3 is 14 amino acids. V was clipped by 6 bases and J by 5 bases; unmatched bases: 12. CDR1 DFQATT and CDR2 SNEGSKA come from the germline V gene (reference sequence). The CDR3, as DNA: TGCAGTGCGGCCGGGACAGATCTGGATACTGAAGCTTTCTTT. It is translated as CSAAGTDLDTEAFF.

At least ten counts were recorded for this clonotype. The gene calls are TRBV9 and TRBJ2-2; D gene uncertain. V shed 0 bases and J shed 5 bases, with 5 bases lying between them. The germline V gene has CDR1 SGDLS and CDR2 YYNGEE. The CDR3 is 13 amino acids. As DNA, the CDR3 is TGTGCCAGCAGCGTAGAAGGGACCGGGGAGCTGTTTTTT. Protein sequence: CASSVEGTGELFF. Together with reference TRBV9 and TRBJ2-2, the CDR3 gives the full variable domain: DSGVTQTPKHLITATGQRVTLRCSPRSGDLSVYWYQQSLDQGLQFLIQYYNGEERAKGNILERFSAQQFPDLHSELNLSSLELGDSALYFCASSVEGTGELFFGEGSRLTVL.

DNA for the CDR3: TGCAGTGCTAAAGGGGGGGAAGGCAGCAATCAGCCCCAGCATTTT. Amino acid sequence: CSAKGGEGSNQPQHF. The chain combines TRBV20-1 with TRBJ1-5; the D gene is possibly TRBD1 (6 bases). V dropped 4 bases and J dropped 1 base, with 14 bases sitting between them. The CDR3 has 15 residues. Germline CDR1 is DFQATT and CDR2 is SNEGSKA (reference sequence).

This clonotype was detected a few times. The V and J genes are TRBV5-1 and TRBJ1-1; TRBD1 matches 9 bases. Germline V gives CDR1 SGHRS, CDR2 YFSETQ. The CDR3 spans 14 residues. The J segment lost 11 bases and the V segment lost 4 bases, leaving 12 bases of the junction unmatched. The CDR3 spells CASSGFVTGGPAFF. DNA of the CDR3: TGCGCCAGCAGCGGCTTTGTGACAGGGGGACCGGCTTTCTTT.

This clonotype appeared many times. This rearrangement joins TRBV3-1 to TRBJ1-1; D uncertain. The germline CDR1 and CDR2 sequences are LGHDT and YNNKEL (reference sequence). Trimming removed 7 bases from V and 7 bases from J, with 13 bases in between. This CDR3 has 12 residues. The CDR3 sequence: CASKSSGNEAFF. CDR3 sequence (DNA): TGTGCCAGCAAGTCTTCGGGGAATGAAGCTTTCTTT. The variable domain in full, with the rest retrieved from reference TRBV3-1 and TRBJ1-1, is DTAVSQTPKYLVTQMGNDKSIKCEQNLGHDTMYWYKQDSKKFLKIMFSYNNKELIINETVPNRFSPKSPDKAHLNLHINSLELGDSAVYFCASKSSGNEAFFGQGTRLTVV.

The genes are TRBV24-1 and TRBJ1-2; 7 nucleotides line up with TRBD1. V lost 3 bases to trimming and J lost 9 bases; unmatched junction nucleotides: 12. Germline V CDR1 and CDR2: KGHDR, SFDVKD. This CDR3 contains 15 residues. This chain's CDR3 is CATSDHTGDLLRYTF. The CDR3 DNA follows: TGTGCCACCAGTGATCACACAGGGGATTTACTACGCTACACCTTC.

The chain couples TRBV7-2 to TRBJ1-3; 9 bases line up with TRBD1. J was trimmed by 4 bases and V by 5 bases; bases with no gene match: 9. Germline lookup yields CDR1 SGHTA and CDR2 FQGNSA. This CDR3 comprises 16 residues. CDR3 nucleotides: TGTGCCAGCAGCCCTACTTCGACAGGGGGAGGAAACACCATATATTTT. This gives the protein CASSPTSTGGGNTIYF.

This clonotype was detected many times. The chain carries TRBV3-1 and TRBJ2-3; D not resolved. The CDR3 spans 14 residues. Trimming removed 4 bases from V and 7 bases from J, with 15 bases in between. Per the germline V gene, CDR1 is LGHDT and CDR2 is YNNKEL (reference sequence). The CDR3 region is CASSRGRTPNTQYF. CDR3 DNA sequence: TGTGCCAGCAGCCGCGGCCGAACCCCAAATACGCAGTATTTT.

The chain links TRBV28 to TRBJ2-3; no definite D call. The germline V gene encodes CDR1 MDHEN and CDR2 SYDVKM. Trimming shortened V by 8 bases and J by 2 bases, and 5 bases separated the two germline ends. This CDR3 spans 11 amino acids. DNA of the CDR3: TGTGCCAGCGATCACACAGATACGCAGTATTTT. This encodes CASDHTDTQYF.

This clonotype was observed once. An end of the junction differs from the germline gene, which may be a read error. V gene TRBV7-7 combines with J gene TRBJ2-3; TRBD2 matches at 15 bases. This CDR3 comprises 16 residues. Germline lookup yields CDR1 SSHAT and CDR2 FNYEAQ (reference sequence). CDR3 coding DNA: TGTGCTAGCAGCCCAGGACTAGCGGGAGGGCCTAAGGCGCAGTATTTT. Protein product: CASSPGLAGGPKAQYF.

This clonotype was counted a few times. The chain's CDR3 is CASSLVVTGTYTGELFF. For the CDR3, the DNA is TGTGCCAGCAGCTTAGTGGTTACCGGGACTTACACCGGGGAGCTGTTTTTT. The V and J genes are TRBV11-2 and TRBJ2-2, with a tentative D call TRBD2 (6 bases). The CDR3 sequence is 17 residues long. V was pared by 1 base and J by 3 bases, with 15 bases between. Germline V gene lookup returns CDR1 SGHAT and CDR2 FQNNGV.

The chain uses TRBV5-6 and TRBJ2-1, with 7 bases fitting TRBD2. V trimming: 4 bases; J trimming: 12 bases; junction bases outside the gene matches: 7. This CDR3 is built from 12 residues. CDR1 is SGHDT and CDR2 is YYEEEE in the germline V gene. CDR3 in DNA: TGTGCCAGCAGCGACCGAGGCGGGAGGCAGTTCTTC. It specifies CASSDRGGRQFF. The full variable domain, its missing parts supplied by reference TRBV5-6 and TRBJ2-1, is DAGVTQSPTHLIKTRGQQVTLRCSPKSGHDTVSWYQQALGQGPQFIFQYYEEEERQRGNFPDRFSGHQFPNYSSELNVNALLLGDSALYLCASSDRGGRQFFGPGTRLTVL.

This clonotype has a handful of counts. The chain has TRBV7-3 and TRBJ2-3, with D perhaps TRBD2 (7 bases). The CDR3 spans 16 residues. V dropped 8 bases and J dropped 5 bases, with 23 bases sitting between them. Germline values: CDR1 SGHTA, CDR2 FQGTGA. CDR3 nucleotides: TGTGCCAGCGGGCCTGATCGGCGGGGAGGGGGAGATACGCAGTATTTT. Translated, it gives CASGPDRRGGGDTQYF.

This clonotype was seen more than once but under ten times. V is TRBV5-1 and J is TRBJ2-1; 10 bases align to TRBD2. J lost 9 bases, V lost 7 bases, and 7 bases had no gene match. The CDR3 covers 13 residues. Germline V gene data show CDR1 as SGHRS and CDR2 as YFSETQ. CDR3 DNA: TGCGCCAGCCGGGGGACTAGCGACGGTGAGCAGTTCTTC. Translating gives CASRGTSDGEQFF.

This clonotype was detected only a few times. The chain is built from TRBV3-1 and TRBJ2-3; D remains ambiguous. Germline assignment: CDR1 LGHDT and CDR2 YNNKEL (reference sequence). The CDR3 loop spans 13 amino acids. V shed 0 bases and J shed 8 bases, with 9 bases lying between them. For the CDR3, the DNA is TGTGCCAGCAGCCAAGACAGGAGAGGTACGCAGTATTTT. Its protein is CASSQDRRGTQYF.

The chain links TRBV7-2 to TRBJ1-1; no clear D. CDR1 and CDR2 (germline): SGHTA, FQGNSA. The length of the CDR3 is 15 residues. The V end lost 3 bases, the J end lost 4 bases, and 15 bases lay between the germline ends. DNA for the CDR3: TGTGCCAGCAGCTTCGGTCGCCTACCGGTCACTGAAGCTTTCTTT. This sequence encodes CASSFGRLPVTEAFF.

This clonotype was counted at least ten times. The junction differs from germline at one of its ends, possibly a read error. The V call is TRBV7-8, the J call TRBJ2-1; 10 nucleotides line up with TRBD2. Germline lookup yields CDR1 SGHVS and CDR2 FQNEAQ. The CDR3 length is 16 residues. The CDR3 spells CASRLAGGLSYNEQFF. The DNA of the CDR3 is TGTGCCAGCAGGTTAGCGGGAGGCCTGTCCTACAATGAGCAGTTCTTC.

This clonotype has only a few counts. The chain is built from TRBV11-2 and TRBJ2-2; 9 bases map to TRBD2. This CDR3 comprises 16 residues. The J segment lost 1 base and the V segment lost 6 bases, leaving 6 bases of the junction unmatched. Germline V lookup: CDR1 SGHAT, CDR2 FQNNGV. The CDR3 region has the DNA TGTGCCAGCAGTTTTCGACTAGCGGAGAACACCGGGGAGCTGTTTTTT. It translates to CASSFRLAENTGELFF.

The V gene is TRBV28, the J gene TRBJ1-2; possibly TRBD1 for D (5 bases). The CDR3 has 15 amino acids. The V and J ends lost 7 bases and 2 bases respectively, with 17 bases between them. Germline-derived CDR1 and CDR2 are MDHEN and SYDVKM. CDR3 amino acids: CASTTSGHPNYGYTF. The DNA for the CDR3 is TGTGCCAGCACCACTAGCGGACACCCAAACTATGGCTACACCTTC.

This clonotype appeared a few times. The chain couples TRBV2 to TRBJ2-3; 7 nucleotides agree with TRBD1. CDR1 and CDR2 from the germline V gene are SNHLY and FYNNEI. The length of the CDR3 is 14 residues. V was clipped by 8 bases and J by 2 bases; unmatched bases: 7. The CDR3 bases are TGTGCCAGCGACCTAACAGGGGACACAGATACGCAGTATTTT. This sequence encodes CASDLTGDTDTQYF.

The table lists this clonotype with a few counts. CDR3 loop: CASKASGTDTQYF. The CDR3, as DNA: TGTGCCAGCAAGGCTAGCGGAACAGATACGCAGTATTTT. The rearrangement joins TRBV27 to TRBJ2-3; 7 bases fit TRBD2. This CDR3 spans 13 amino acids. Germline-derived CDR1 and CDR2 are MNHEY and SMNVEV (reference sequence). The V gene end was trimmed by 7 bases and the J gene end by 3 bases; junction bases not matched to a gene: 4.

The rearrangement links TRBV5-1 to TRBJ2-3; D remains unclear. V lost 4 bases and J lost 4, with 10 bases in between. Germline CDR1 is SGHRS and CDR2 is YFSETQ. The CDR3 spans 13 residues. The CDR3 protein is CASSGVGADTQYF. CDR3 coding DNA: TGCGCCAGCAGCGGAGTTGGTGCAGATACGCAGTATTTT.